The 10 T cell receptor beta chains in this list originate from one sample, sequenced in a study of T cell responses to AZD1222 COVID-19 vaccine. Libraries were prepared by immunoSEQ multiplex PCR; TCRdb keeps only in-frame clonotypes and omits some of them. This repertoire shows roughly 120,000 clones, about 88% found once; its top ten account for more than 1.5%. Specimen: peripheral blood, collected on day 0 of AZD1222 vaccination. These receptors all stem from an adult in good health.

In this sample, this clone turned up once. The chain couples TRBV24-1 to TRBJ2-2; 10 nucleotides line up with TRBD1. J lost 6 bases, V lost 2 bases, and 5 bases had no gene match. This CDR3 region has 16 residues. From germline, CDR1 is KGHDR and CDR2 SFDVKD. The CDR3 DNA sequence: TGTGCCACCAGTGATTCTGACAGGGGGCCTCCCGGGGAGCTGTTTTTT. This sequence encodes CATSDSDRGPPGELFF.

This clone was seen once. CDR3 bases: TGTGCCAGCAAACTCGGGCAGCAGAACACTGAAGCTTTCTTT. It is translated as CASKLGQQNTEAFF. The chain combines TRBV6-5 with TRBJ1-1; D gene uncertain. Trimming stripped 7 bases from V and 1 base from J, with 13 bases between. The germline CDR1 and CDR2 sequences are MNHEY and SVGAGI. The CDR3 spans 14 residues.

The gene calls are TRBV5-1 and TRBJ1-1, with D perhaps TRBD1 (5 bases). With 0 bases removed from V and 5 bases from J, the gap between germline ends came to 11 bases. This CDR3 contains 14 residues. Germline loops: CDR1 SGHRS, CDR2 YFSETQ. In DNA form, the CDR3 reads TGCGCCAGCAGCTTGGTGGTGGGGGAGACTGAAGCTTTCTTT. The encoded protein is CASSLVVGETEAFF.

This clone came up a few times. Written as DNA, the CDR3 is TGTGCCAGCAGTTTACTAGCGGGGGGGTACCAAGAGACCCAGTACTTC. This translates into CASSLLAGGYQETQYF. The chain recombines TRBV27 with TRBJ2-5; 12 bases agree with TRBD2. The J segment lost 0 bases and the V segment lost 2 bases, leaving 1 base of the junction unmatched. CDR3 length: 16 amino acids. Per germline, CDR1 MNHEY and CDR2 SMNVEV (reference sequence).

V gene TRBV3-1 (or the pseudogene TRBV3-2) combines with J gene TRBJ1-2, with D uncertain. The germline V gene has CDR1 LGHDT and CDR2 YNNKEL (reference sequence). V lost 2 bases to trimming and J lost 4 bases, with 17 bases between them. The CDR3 spans 16 residues. CDR3 sequence: CASSQPINPRSYGYTF. CDR3 DNA sequence: TGTGCCAGCAGCCAACCAATCAACCCTAGGAGCTATGGCTACACCTTC.

V is TRBV15 and J is TRBJ2-2; D gene unclear. Germline CDR1 reads LNHNV; CDR2 reads YYDKDF (reference sequence). The CDR3 is 14 residues long. V dropped 5 bases and J dropped 4 bases, with 11 bases sitting between them. For the CDR3, the DNA is TGTGCCACCAGCTTTGGTGTGGGCACCGGGGAGCTGTTTTTT. Translating it yields CATSFGVGTGELFF.

The chain links TRBV5-1 to TRBJ1-4; D remains ambiguous. The CDR3 loop spans 17 amino acids. The V end was cut by 4 bases, the J end by 0 bases, with 16 bases between. Per germline, CDR1 SGHRS and CDR2 YFSETQ. The CDR3 DNA sequence: TGCGCCAGCAGCGCCCCTCCTGCGGATACAACTAATGAAAAACTGTTTTTT. Translation: CASSAPPADTTNEKLFF. Full variable domain (missing parts from reference TRBV5-1 and TRBJ1-4): KAGVTQTPRYLIKTRGQQVTLSCSPISGHRSVSWYQQTPGQGLQFLFEYFSETQRNKGNFPGRFSGRQFSNSRSEMNVSTLELGDSALYLCASSAPPADTTNEKLFFGSGTQLSVL.

This clone has more than one count but fewer than ten. This rearrangement joins TRBV2 to TRBJ1-2, with D maybe TRBD1 (6 bases). The CDR3 sequence is 15 residues long. The germline gives CDR1 SNHLY, CDR2 FYNNEI. The V and J ends lost 2 bases and 8 bases respectively, with 18 bases between them. In nucleotides, the CDR3 is TGTGCCAGCAGTGAAACAGGGTCCGGGGGTTGGGGCTACACCTTC. Its protein product is CASSETGSGGWGYTF.

This clone has more than one count but fewer than ten. The V call is TRBV27, the J call TRBJ1-5; D remains ambiguous. CDR3 size: 13 residues. V lost 5 bases and J lost 5, with 10 bases in between. The germline V gene encodes CDR1 MNHEY and CDR2 SMNVEV (reference sequence). CDR3 DNA: TGTGCCAGCAGTCCGAGCATCTATCAGCCCCAGCATTTT. The encoded protein is CASSPSIYQPQHF.

The chain couples TRBV12-3 or TRBV12-4 to TRBJ2-7; D is unclear. V lost 1 base and J 5 bases, leaving 6 bases between the germline ends. This CDR3 contains 12 residues. CDR3 region: CASSLGVHEQYF. CDR3 DNA sequence: TGTGCCAGCAGTTTAGGCGTCCACGAGCAGTACTTC.